The 32 T cell receptor delta chains below were found in one sample sequenced in a study of gamma-delta T cells after stem cell transplantation. TCRdb called clones from the RT-PCR reads again using CATT. The repertoire holds roughly 1,400 delta-chain clones, almost 25% seen once, with roughly 36% in the top ten. The material sequenced was gamma-delta T cells. Receptors originate from a human donor. It is not recorded whose cells these are; they may come from a transplant donor.

Turning to this clone: One base separates it from a far larger clone, so it is likely a read error. The same CDR3 can be traced to other DNA sequences in this sample. The gene calls are TRDV2 and TRDJ1; 9 positions agree with TRDD3. The CDR3 covers 15 residues. Per the germline V gene, CDR1 is GEAIGNYY and CDR2 is EKD. Here the CDR3 reads CACEPLLGDTDKLIF. The CDR3, as DNA: TGTGCCTGTGAGCCCCTACTGGGGGACACCGATAAGCTCATCTTT.

Points on this clone: Possible read error: a much larger clone is one base away. The chain combines TRDV2 with TRDJ1, with 7 bases identical to TRDD3. CDR3 size: 16 residues. V trimming: 3 bases; J trimming: 3 bases; junction bases outside the gene matches: 12. Germline V gene data show CDR1 as GEAIGNYY and CDR2 as EKD. CDR3 amino acids: CACDAVEWGDPDKLIF. The CDR3 region has the DNA TGTGCCTGTGACGCCGTAGAGTGGGGGGATCCCGATAAACTCATCTTT.

This clone is termed medium-sized. A far larger clone lies a single base away; this is likely a read error. This chain uses TRDV3 with TRDJ1, with D tentatively TRDD3 (6 bases). The CDR3 consists of 14 residues. In germline, CDR1 is TVYSNPD, CDR2 GDNSRS (reference sequence). The V end was cut by 0 bases, the J end by 0 bases, with 11 bases between. CDR3 sequence reads: CAFSRDNHTDKLIF. CDR3 in DNA: TGTGCCTTTAGTAGGGATAACCACACCGATAAACTCATCTTT.

This clone occurred a few times. The likely explanation is a read error, given a far larger clone one base away. The rearrangement joins TRDV2 to TRDJ3, with D tentatively TRDD3 (6 bases). CDR1 is GEAIGNYY and CDR2 is EKD in the germline V gene. CDR3 length equals 17 residues. CDR3 loop: CACDTIRGDWDTQQMFF. The CDR3 DNA reads TGTGCCTGTGACACCATCCGGGGAGACTGGGACACCCAACAGATGTTTTTC.

Within the sample, this clone is medium-sized. Since a far larger clone is one base different, this is likely a read error. The same CDR3 also results from other DNA sequences found in this sample. CDR3 DNA: TGTGCTCTTGGACGGGGGATCCCTCACCTTAAACTCATCTTT. Translated: CALGRGIPHLKLIF. The rearrangement links TRDV1 to TRDJ1, with 7 bases that match TRDD3. The trim removed 6 bases at V and 7 bases at J, leaving 11 bases unmatched. The CDR3 consists of 14 residues. Germline V gene data show CDR1 as TSWWSYY and CDR2 as QGS.

This clone was counted only a few times. The chain couples TRDV1 to TRDJ1; D is ambiguous. CDR1 is TSWWSYY, CDR2 QGS, per germline. With 5 bases removed from V and 0 bases from J, the gap between germline ends came to 13 bases. This CDR3 region has 15 residues. Written as DNA, the CDR3 is TGTGCTCTTGGGTCAGGCCTCTCGTACACCGATAAACTCATCTTT. Its protein product is CALGSGLSYTDKLIF.

The CDR3 DNA follows: TGTGCCTGTGACACCGTGACCATGGCGTGGACCACCGATAAACTCATCTTT. It yields the protein CACDTVTMAWTTDKLIF. This rearrangement joins TRDV2 to TRDJ1; D ambiguous. Looked up from germline, CDR1 is GEAIGNYY and CDR2 is EKD. The CDR3 loop spans 17 amino acids. Trimming removed 0 bases from V and 1 base from J, with 17 bases in between.

As for this clone: The protein recorded in TCRdb matches a much larger clone and deviates from this DNA's translation at residue 9, suggesting a read error; the protein here is obtained by translating the DNA. V is TRDV2 and J is TRDJ1; no reliable D call. Trimming removed 0 bases at V and 4 bases at J, with 17 bases between. Germline V gene sequence: CDR1 GEAIGNYY, CDR2 EKD. CDR3 length: 16 amino acids. CDR3 residues: CACDTVSHSPNDKLIF. The CDR3 bases are TGTGCCTGTGACACCGTATCACACTCACCAAACGATAAACTCATCTTT.

By proportion, this clone is medium-sized. J is TRDJ1 and V is TRDV2, with 9 bases lining up with TRDD3. Unmatched junction bases numbered 10, after V lost 2 bases and J lost 1 base. This CDR3 region has 17 residues. Germline values: CDR1 GEAIGNYY, CDR2 EKD. The CDR3 DNA reads as TGTGCCTGTGACATCCTAACTGGGGGACAATTCACCGATAAACTCATCTTT. This encodes CACDILTGGQFTDKLIF.

This clone is judged medium-sized. The rearrangement joins TRDV2 to TRDJ1, with 7 bases identical to TRDD3. The CDR3 contains 21 residues. Trimming cost V 1 base and J 0 bases; bases outside gene matches: 22. Germline loops: CDR1 GEAIGNYY, CDR2 EKD. CDR3 sequence: CACDTLQPLGTTHLYTDKLIF. As DNA, the CDR3 is TGTGCCTGTGACACACTACAACCACTGGGGACCACTCACCTGTACACCGATAAACTCATCTTT.

This clone rates as medium-sized. The chain employs TRDV2 and TRDJ1, with TRDD3 identical over 8 bases. V lost 3 bases, J lost 7 bases, and 12 bases stayed unmatched. Germline-derived CDR1 and CDR2 are GEAIGNYY and EKD. The CDR3 has 15 amino acids. The CDR3 DNA reads as TGTGCCTGTGACCCCTGGGGGACGAACAAGGGTAAACTCATCTTT. It specifies CACDPWGTNKGKLIF.

This clone occurred once. A single base separates this from a much larger clone, so it may be a read error. The genes are TRDV2 and TRDJ1, with 10 bases identical to TRDD3. The CDR3 sequence is 16 residues long. Germline V gene lookup returns CDR1 GEAIGNYY and CDR2 EKD. Written as DNA, the CDR3 is TGTGCCTATGACCTCTTACTGGGGGATCCGACCGATAAACTCATCTTT. Residues: CAYDLLLGDPTDKLIF.

Sample share makes this clone medium-sized. The rearrangement uses TRDV2 and TRDJ1; 13 bases fit TRDD3. Germline CDR1 GEAIGNYY, CDR2 EKD. This CDR3 has 16 amino acids. V was clipped by 3 bases and J by 0 bases; unmatched bases: 3. The CDR3 reads CACDSLGDTYTDKLIF. As DNA, the CDR3 is TGTGCCTGTGACTCACTGGGGGATACGTACACCGATAAACTCATCTTT.

This clone showed up just a few times. Only one base separates this from a far larger clonotype, so it likely reflects a read error. Other DNA sequences within the sample encode an identical CDR3. The chain carries TRDV2 and TRDJ1; 13 bases match TRDD3. Germline CDR1 GEAIGNYY, CDR2 EKD. This CDR3 comprises 18 residues. Trimming removed 3 bases from V and 3 bases from J; junction bases left unmatched: 12. CDR3 bases: TGTGCCTGTGACGCCGTACTGGGGGATACGCAGGGGCCCGATAAACTCATCTTT. Encoded protein: CACDAVLGDTQGPDKLIF.

The sample holds a few counts of this clone. One base separates it from a far larger clone, so it is likely a read error. The chain links TRDV2 to TRDJ1; 10 bases are a match to TRDD3. CDR1 is GEAIGNYY and CDR2 is EKD in the germline V gene. CDR3 size: 16 residues. This CDR3 reads CARDKVGDTGDYKLIF. For the CDR3, the DNA is TGTGCCCGTGACAAGGTGGGGGATACAGGGGACTATAAACTCATCTTT.

As for this clone: TCRdb's entry gives the protein of a much larger clone, which mismatches this DNA's translation at residue 3, likely from a read error; the protein reported here is translated from the DNA. V usage is TRDV3 and J usage is TRDJ1; TRDD3 aligns across 7 bases. The CDR3 length is 16 residues. Germline assignment: CDR1 TVYSNPD and CDR2 GDNSRS (reference sequence). The junction had 16 bases not matched to a gene; V was cut back by 5 bases and J by 1 base. This chain's CDR3 is CALYTVGDWVTDKLIF. The CDR3 DNA reads TGTGCCCTTTACACGGTGGGGGACTGGGTCACCGATAAACTCATCTTT.

By its share, this clone is medium-sized (0.01 to 0.1%). The chain is built from TRDV2 and TRDJ1, with D maybe TRDD3 (8 bases). CDR1 and CDR2 from the germline V gene are GEAIGNYY and EKD. The CDR3 has 19 residues. Deletions cut 3 bases from V and 0 bases from J, with 25 bases between. The CDR3 region has the DNA TGTGCCTGTGACGCCATTTCCTACGCCGGGGGATATTACACCGATAAACTCATCTTT. Protein: CACDAISYAGGYYTDKLIF.

The J gene is TRDJ1, the V gene TRDV1; D might be TRDD3 (5 bases). Germline V gene lookup returns CDR1 TSWWSYY and CDR2 QGS. V lost 0 bases to trimming and J lost 0 bases, with 35 bases between them. This CDR3 comprises 24 residues. Here the CDR3 reads CALGELESRGESLTGPLYTDKLIF. The CDR3 nucleotides read TGTGCTCTTGGGGAACTAGAATCTCGGGGCGAATCCCTTACTGGACCCCTATACACCGATAAACTCATCTTT.

As for this clone: Other DNA sequences from this sample encode an identical CDR3 as well. This CDR3 is CALGEISYRAPLSWGKTKTDKLIF. CDR3 nucleotide sequence: TGTGCTCTTGGGGAAATATCCTACAGAGCTCCCCTCTCTTGGGGGAAAACAAAGACCGATAAACTCATCTTT. V is TRDV1 and J is TRDJ1; TRDD3 might be the D (7 bases). This CDR3 is built from 24 residues. V was cut by 2 bases and J by 2 bases, with 39 bases left in between. Germline V gene sequence: CDR1 TSWWSYY, CDR2 QGS.

About this clone: A read error is the likely source, as a far larger clone sits one nucleotide away. This chain uses TRDV2 with TRDJ1, with 10 positions matching TRDD3. CDR1 and CDR2 (germline): GEAIGNYY, EKD. V dropped 2 bases and J dropped 6; count of bases not matched to a gene: 11. The CDR3 contains 16 residues. CDR3 coding DNA: TGTGCCTGTGACAAGGTGGGGGATACAGGGGACCATAAACTCATCTTT. It specifies CACDKVGDTGDHKLIF.

A word on this clone: The TCRdb record carries a much larger clone's protein, which differs from this DNA's translation at residue 6; a read error is the likely cause, and the protein listed here is the DNA translation. The CDR3 region has the DNA TGTGCCTTGCCCTCCCTATGGGGGACCGACACCGATAAACTCATCTTT. This codes for CALPSLWGTDTDKLIF. The chain has TRDV3 and TRDJ1; 7 bases are a match to TRDD3. The germline V gene encodes CDR1 TVYSNPD and CDR2 GDNSRS (reference sequence). Unmatched junction bases numbered 13, after V lost 3 bases and J lost 0 bases. The CDR3 extends over 16 amino acids.

The chain joins TRDV1 to TRDJ1; perhaps TRDD3 as D (5 bases). The CDR3 is 20 amino acids. Germline V gene sequence: CDR1 TSWWSYY, CDR2 QGS. V lost 1 base and J 1 base, leaving 25 bases between the germline ends. CDR3 in amino acids: CALGEPLGLQWGPGTDKLIF. The CDR3 bases are TGTGCTCTTGGGGAACCTCTAGGCCTCCAATGGGGCCCGGGCACCGATAAACTCATCTTT.

This clone qualifies as hyperexpanded. Other DNA sequences within the sample encode an identical CDR3. This chain uses TRDV1 with TRDJ1, with D perhaps TRDD3 (5 bases). Per germline, CDR1 TSWWSYY and CDR2 QGS. With 6 bases removed from V and 7 bases from J, the gap between germline ends came to 18 bases. The CDR3 spans 14 residues. CDR3 in DNA: TGTGCTCTTGGACGAGGGATCCCTCACCTTAAACTCATCTTT. Amino acids: CALGRGIPHLKLIF.

Points on this clone: This probably arose from a read error, given a far larger clone one base away. The chain employs TRDV1 and TRDJ1; a possible D gene is TRDD3 (6 bases). Trimming took off 5 bases at V and 0 bases at J, with 43 bases between the two ends. The CDR3 is made up of 25 amino acids. Germline V gene data show CDR1 as TSWWSYY and CDR2 as QGS. CDR3 loop: CALGSSPESWGVISWVFSYTDKLIF. CDR3 DNA sequence: TGTGCTCTTGGGTCATCACCCGAGAGCTGGGGCGTCATATCCTGGGTCTTCTCGTACACCGATAAACTCATCTTT.

V usage is TRDV1 and J usage is TRDJ1; 9 bases align to TRDD3. Germline lookup yields CDR1 TSWWSYY and CDR2 QGS. V lost 4 bases and J lost 0; bases outside the gene matches: 33. CDR3 size: 25 residues. CDR3: CALGAHISPGPSWGIEEGYTDKLIF. For the CDR3, the DNA is TGTGCTCTTGGGGCCCACATCTCCCCGGGACCCTCCTGGGGGATTGAAGAGGGGTACACCGATAAACTCATCTTT.

By share of the sample, this clone is medium-sized. The J gene is TRDJ3, the V gene TRDV2; 7 nucleotides agree with TRDD3. The CDR3 extends over 21 amino acids. The germline V gene has CDR1 GEAIGNYY and CDR2 EKD. After removal of 0 bases from V and 1 base from J, the junction contained 14 bases not matched to a gene. DNA of the CDR3: TGTGCCTGTGACACCGTGATGGGGGACACCCAGCTTTCCTGGGACACCCGACAGATGTTTTTC. This gives the protein CACDTVMGDTQLSWDTRQMFF.

By its share, this clone is large. The gene calls are TRDV2 and TRDJ3; 8 bases are a match to TRDD3. Looked up from germline, CDR1 is GEAIGNYY and CDR2 is EKD. The junction had 10 bases not matched to a gene; V was cut back by 3 bases and J by 1 base. The CDR3 extends over 19 amino acids. CDR3 nucleotides: TGTGCCTGTGACCTCACTGGGGGCGATCTTTCCTGGGACACCCGACAGATGTTTTTC. This sequence encodes CACDLTGGDLSWDTRQMFF.

This clone was picked up a small number of times. V and J are TRDV1 and TRDJ1, with TRDD3 matching over 10 bases. The length of the CDR3 is 22 residues. Looked up from germline, CDR1 is TSWWSYY and CDR2 is QGS. V lost 4 bases and J lost 0; bases outside the gene matches: 23. CDR3 nucleotide sequence: TGTGCTCTTGGGGCAACAAGGCTTCCTAAGTTTACTGGGGGATCCCACACCGATAAACTCATCTTT. This translates into CALGATRLPKFTGGSHTDKLIF.

As regards this clone: A junction end diverges from the germline sequence, so it may reflect a read error. The rearrangement uses TRDV1 and TRDJ1; 13 bases match TRDD3. Germline CDR1 reads TSWWSYY; CDR2 reads QGS. The CDR3 is 30 residues long. The CDR3 DNA sequence: TGTGCTCTTGGGGACCGTATTCTTCCTACGGTTCCACCTTATATAAATACTGGGGGATACGCTCCGAAGTACACCGATAAGCTCATCTTT. The encoded protein is CALGDRILPTVPPYINTGGYAPKYTDKLIF.

This clone was detected only a few times. CDR3 in DNA: TGTGCTCTTGGGGAACAGGTCCTAGGACTTTTGAAGGATGTGGAACTCATCTTT. It is translated as CALGEQVLGLLKDVELIF. The chain uses TRDV1 and TRDJ1; a weak D match, TRDD2 (5 bases). This CDR3 comprises 18 residues. Deletions cut 1 base from V and 9 bases from J, with 27 bases between. CDR1 TSWWSYY and CDR2 QGS come from the germline V gene.

This clone was detected only a few times. The CDR3 protein is CALGELRRDGGHRYTDKLIF. Written as DNA, the CDR3 is TGTGCTCTTGGGGAACTTAGGAGAGATGGGGGCCACCGGTACACCGATAAACTCATCTTT. The chain employs TRDV1 and TRDJ1; the D gene is possibly TRDD3 (6 bases). Trimming took off 0 bases at V and 0 bases at J, with 23 bases between the two ends. The germline V gene has CDR1 TSWWSYY and CDR2 QGS. The CDR3 totals 20 residues.

For the CDR3, the DNA is TGTGCCTGTGACACCGTTGGGGGATCCCCCGATAAACTCATCTTT. Amino acid sequence: CACDTVGGSPDKLIF. The chain couples TRDV2 to TRDJ1, with 8 bases that match TRDD3. Germline values: CDR1 GEAIGNYY, CDR2 EKD. V gave up 0 bases and J gave up 3 bases; unmatched junction bases: 5. This CDR3 spans 15 amino acids.